Sequencing of this T cell receptor beta chain was carried out in a study of shared clonotypes between healthy human individuals. CD45RO negativity and positive selection for CCR7 defined naive CD8 cells, a population that excluded terminally differentiated effector memory CD45RA+ cells. Using immunoSEQ multiplex PCR, the repertoire was profiled, and TCRdb retains in-frame clones only, with some absent. The sample consists of about 2.2 million clones, around 93% of them appearing once. The germline V gene encodes CDR1 LGHNA and CDR2 YNFKEQ. V shed 1 base and J 4 bases; nucleotides not matched to a gene: 6. The CDR3 sequence is 15 residues long.

This clonotype was sampled from a man between 18 and 29 years old in good health. Some clones in this sample may be carry-over from other donors' samples. Sequencing was done on a sample of naive CD8+ T cells from PBMCs. The chain employs TRBV4-2 and TRBJ1-2; 7 nucleotides match TRBD1. This CDR3 reads CASSQGRDSTYGYTF. Here the CDR3 DNA reads TGTGCCAGCAGCCAAGGACGGGACAGCACCTATGGCTACACCTTC.